This is a list of T cell receptor beta chains from one sample in a study of T cells in narcolepsy. Some clones are missing from TCRdb's copy, which holds only in-frame ones; the method was immunoSEQ multiplex PCR. There are under 40,000 clones in the sample; about 76% occur only once, and 1.1% lies in the top ten. The sample consisted of CD45RA- memory CD4+ T cells from PBMCs. The receptors stem from a human donor with narcolepsy. The CDR3 runs from the conserved cysteine through the conserved F or W. D genes are given only for firm matches. Clone size is not always given. Where it is, it says once, few, many or a class for expanded clones.

clone size,V gene,D gene,J gene,CDR3 DNA,CDR3 protein
few,TRBV6-6,-,TRBJ1-1,TGTGCCAGCAGTTACAATGGAGGAAACACTGAAGCTTTCTTT,CASSYNGGNTEAFF
-,TRBV7-8,TRBD2,TRBJ2-1,TGTGCCAGCCATTACGGACGGGCGGGAGGTCGGTTCAATGAGCAGTTCTTC,CASHYGRAGGRFNEQFF
-,TRBV11-2,TRBD1,TRBJ2-5,TGTGCCAGCAGCCCTAACCGGGACAGGGGGGGGACCCAGTACTTC,CASSPNRDRGGTQYF
-,TRBV4-2,TRBD2,TRBJ2-3,TGTGCCAGCAGCCAAGAGGGACTAGCGGGAGGAACGACAGATACGCAGTATTTT,CASSQEGLAGGTTDTQYF
-,TRBV15,-,TRBJ2-5,TGTGCCACCAGCTTCAATTTTGGGTTAAACAAAGAGACCCAGTACTTC,CATSFNFGLNKETQYF
-,TRBV2,-,TRBJ2-7,TGTGCCAGCTACAGGGTGGACGAGCAGTACTTC,CASYRVDEQYF
-,TRBV4-2,-,TRBJ2-7,TGTGCCAGCAGCCGTTCAGGGGGGGGCTACGAGCAGTACTTC,CASSRSGGGYEQYF
-,TRBV4-1,-,TRBJ1-1,TGCGCCAGCAGCCAAGATGTTCAGGGCACGGCGGCTTTCTTT,CASSQDVQGTAAFF
-,TRBV5-4,TRBD2,TRBJ2-2,TGTGCCAGCAGCTTTCAGCTGGGACTAGCATACACCGGGGAGCTGTTTTTT,CASSFQLGLAYTGELFF
-,TRBV15,-,TRBJ2-2,TGTGCCACCAGCTGGCGGAACACCGGGGAGCTGTTTTTT,CATSWRNTGELFF
-,TRBV7-9,-,TRBJ2-7,TGTGCCAGCAGCCCCGGGTGGGGTAAAGGCTACGAGCAGTACTTC,CASSPGWGKGYEQYF
-,TRBV28,-,TRBJ1-5,TGTGCCAGCAGCCCCTCCGGCAGGGATAGCAATCAGCCCCAGCATTTT,CASSPSGRDSNQPQHF
-,TRBV28,TRBD1,TRBJ2-5,TGTGCCAGCAGCCGGACAGGCCAAGAGACCCAGTACTTC,CASSRTGQETQYF
-,TRBV2,-,TRBJ1-2,TGTGCCAGCGACAAACAGGGACCGCATGGCTACACCTTC,CASDKQGPHGYTF
few,TRBV7-2,TRBD2,TRBJ2-2,TGTGCCAGCAGCGCGGGAGAATGGACCGGGGAGCTGTTTTTT,CASSAGEWTGELFF
-,TRBV2,TRBD1,TRBJ2-2,TGTGCCAGCAGCCGGGACAGGGTGAACACCGGGGAGCTGTTTTTT,CASSRDRVNTGELFF
-,TRBV30,TRBD1,TRBJ1-5,TGTGCCTGGAGTTCGGGACAGGCAAATCAGCCCCAGCATTTT,CAWSSGQANQPQHF
-,TRBV5-1,-,TRBJ2-5,TGCGCCAGCACAATACAGGGGACTATCCAAGAGGCCCAGTACTTC,CASTIQGTIQEAQYF
-,TRBV7-3,TRBD2,TRBJ2-1,TGTGCCAGCAGCCAATATATTGGGACTAGTATCCATGAGCAGTTCTTC,CASSQYIGTSIHEQFF
-,TRBV11-2,TRBD2,TRBJ2-1,TGTGCCAGCAGCTTCCGGTTTAGCGGGAGGGGCTCCTACAATGAGCAGTTCTTC,CASSFRFSGRGSYNEQFF
-,TRBV19,-,TRBJ2-6,TGTGCCAGTAGTATAGGTTGGCGGGGGCGGTCCTCTGGGGCCAACGTCCTGACTTTC,CASSIGWRGRSSGANVLTF
-,TRBV6-1,-,TRBJ1-1,TGTGCCAGCGGTAGAGGAGGGGCTGAAGCTTTCTTT,CASGRGGAEAFF
-,TRBV6-1,-,TRBJ2-7,TGTGCCAGCCTTGGAAGCTCCTACGAGCAGTACTTC,CASLGSSYEQYF
-,TRBV28,-,TRBJ2-7,TGTGCCAGCACCACCTATGGCCTCTCCTACGAGCAGTACTTC,CASTTYGLSYEQYF
-,TRBV11-1,-,TRBJ1-6,TGTGCCAGCAGCTTCATCGGGGGTCGTTCACCCCTCCACTTT,CASSFIGGRSPLHF
few,TRBV10-3,-,TRBJ1-5,TGTGCCATCAGTGACAAGGGGGATAGCAATCAGCCCCAGCATTTT,CAISDKGDSNQPQHF
-,TRBV30,TRBD1,TRBJ1-1,TGTGCCTGGGCGGGACAGGGCACTACCGAAGCTTTCTTT,CAWAGQGTTEAFF
-,TRBV7-2,-,TRBJ1-1,TGTGCCAGCAGCTTAGGTACCAGCCACCAGAACACTGAAGCTTTCTTT,CASSLGTSHQNTEAFF
-,TRBV6-6,-,TRBJ2-3,TGTGCCAGCAGCCAGCCCCGGGATACGCAGTATTTT,CASSQPRDTQYF
-,TRBV7-3,-,TRBJ2-5,TGTGCCAGCAGCCTAGCCGGGGGCAAGACCCAGTACTTC,CASSLAGGKTQYF
-,TRBV16,-,TRBJ2-7,TGTGCCAGCAGCCTAACGACCTACGAGCAGTACTTC,CASSLTTYEQYF
-,TRBV7-2,-,TRBJ2-7,TGTGCCAGCAGCTTAGTAACCTACGAGCAGTACTTC,CASSLVTYEQYF
-,TRBV6-6,TRBD2,TRBJ2-2,TGTGCCAGCAAAGGACTAGCGGGAGGGCCCGGGGAGCTGTTTTTT,CASKGLAGGPGELFF
-,TRBV10-1,TRBD2,TRBJ2-1,TGCGCCAGCAGTCTTGGGACTAGCGGGACCGAGCAGTTCTTC,CASSLGTSGTEQFF
-,TRBV6-6,TRBD1,TRBJ1-5,TGTGCCAGCAGTCCGACAGGGGGCAGTCAGCCCCAGCATTTT,CASSPTGGSQPQHF
-,TRBV15,TRBD2,TRBJ2-1,TGTGCCACCAGCAGGGGCCGGACTAGCGGGAGCCGCAATGAGCAGTTCTTC,CATSRGRTSGSRNEQFF
-,TRBV19,-,TRBJ2-5,TGTGCCAGTAGTATAGGAGGGGAGCTGGCGGAGACCCAGTACTTC,CASSIGGELAETQYF
-,TRBV29-1,-,TRBJ1-2,TGCAGCGTTGGAGGACAGAACTATGGCTACACCTTC,CSVGGQNYGYTF
-,TRBV27,-,TRBJ2-7,TGTGCCAGCAGTTTAGATGGGACCCTTTTCTACGAGCAGTACTTC,CASSLDGTLFYEQYF
-,TRBV5-1,TRBD2,TRBJ2-1,TGCGCCAGCAGCTTGGGGGCGGGAGCGTACAATGAGCAGTTCTTC,CASSLGAGAYNEQFF
-,TRBV5-5,-,TRBJ2-5,TGTGCCAGCAGCTTGGAAACGTCTTCGGAGACCCAGTACTTC,CASSLETSSETQYF
-,TRBV4-3,-,TRBJ1-2,TGCGCCAGCAGCCAAGACTGGGATCCCTATGGCTACACCTTC,CASSQDWDPYGYTF
-,TRBV28,-,TRBJ2-7,TGTGCCAGCAGTGGCCCAGCGGGTGATTTGGTGGAGCAGTACTTC,CASSGPAGDLVEQYF
-,TRBV5-6,-,TRBJ2-7,TGTGCCAGCAGCTATTATAGGGGGATGTACGAGCAGTACTTC,CASSYYRGMYEQYF
-,TRBV6-5,TRBD1,TRBJ1-5,TGTGCCAGCAGGGGGACAGGCAATCAGCCCCAGCATTTT,CASRGTGNQPQHF
-,TRBV10-3,TRBD2,TRBJ2-6,TGTGCCATCAGCGGAACCGGGACTAGTGTCTCCGGGGCCAACGTCCTGACTTTC,CAISGTGTSVSGANVLTF
few,TRBV18,TRBD1,TRBJ2-7,TGTGCCAGCTCGTCGGGACAGGGGAACGAGCAGTACTTC,CASSSGQGNEQYF
-,TRBV7-2,TRBD2,TRBJ2-3,TGTGCCAGCAGCCAGGCCAGCGGGAGATCCACAGATACGCAGTATTTT,CASSQASGRSTDTQYF
medium-sized,TRBV6-4,-,TRBJ1-1,TGTGCCAGCAGTGACACACCGAACACTGAAGCTTTCTTT,CASSDTPNTEAFF
-,TRBV2,-,TRBJ1-2,TGTGCCAGCAGCCGACAGGTAGATGGCTACACCTTC,CASSRQVDGYTF
-,TRBV5-4,TRBD1,TRBJ2-6,TGTGCCAGCAGCTTGGGAGGACAGGGGGGCTCTGGGGCCAACGTCCTGACTTTC,CASSLGGQGGSGANVLTF
-,TRBV7-2,TRBD2,TRBJ2-7,TGTGCCAGCAGCTTAGATGCTAGCGGATTCTACGAGCAGTACTTC,CASSLDASGFYEQYF
-,TRBV2,-,TRBJ2-2,TGTGCCAGCACCCGACTAGATGTCACCGGGGAGCTGTTTTTT,CASTRLDVTGELFF
-,TRBV4-3,TRBD2,TRBJ2-5,TGCGCCAGCAGCCAAGTAGCTAGCGGGGAGGTTTTCCGGGAGACCCAGTACTTC,CASSQVASGEVFRETQYF
-,TRBV5-6,TRBD1,TRBJ1-2,TGTGCCAGCAGCCTTACAGGGGGCGCGAGGGGCTACACCTTC,CASSLTGGARGYTF
-,TRBV7-9,-,TRBJ2-5,TGTGCCAGCAGCGCGCTCCAAGAGACCCAGTACTTC,CASSALQETQYF
-,TRBV7-9,-,TRBJ2-3,TGTGCCAGCAACTTAGCCCTAAAGGGGTCTAAGGATACGCAGTATTTT,CASNLALKGSKDTQYF
few,TRBV2,TRBD1,TRBJ1-1,TGTGCCAGCAGGACTGGGGACAGGCCATCAGCCGCTTTCTTT,CASRTGDRPSAAFF